These T cell receptor beta chains were read from a single sample in a study of T cell repertoires in cytomegalovirus infection. These TCRs' antigens remain unknown. TCRdb analysed the reads with MiXCR anew, one entry per CDR3 protein. The table lists about 830,000 distinct CDR3 sequences, about 31% of them singletons, with around 12% in the top ten. The sequencing here drew on cultured CD8+ T cells from PBMCs, taken from culture after CMV antigen stimulation. The receptor set was obtained from a human donor in good health (CMV status not recorded). Some clones in this sample may be carry-over from other donors' samples. Each CDR3 is given without its conserved first and last residue.

>TRBV7-9
ASSLGSAYGYT
>TRBV25-1
ATRQDQPLH
>TRBV6-2/TRBV6-3
ASSYSSPGGKLF
>TRBV11-3
ASSLVRAGYTGELF
>TRBV28
ASSFGNRVTDTQY
>TRBV19
ASSIGGVVNQPQH
>TRBV7-8
ASSSALAGGWDTQY
>TRBV7-6
ASSLTGGRELF
>TRBV6-5
ASSPSANYGYT
>TRBV4-1
ASSKGGTANTEAF
>TRBV11-3
ASSLRGASLAKNIQY
>TRBV5-4
ASSHDPRTGGDTEAF
>TRBV4-1
ASSQDEGAESDTQY
>TRBV14
ASSGGRASGEQY